One sample yielded the 22 T cell receptor beta chains listed below, sequenced in a study of Ad26.COV2.S vaccination and SARS-CoV-2 variants. Profiled with immunoSEQ multiplex PCR; TCRdb holds only in-frame clones, not every one. The profile shows 440,000 or so clones, roughly 87% of them singletons. Treatment defined: about 20 received Ad26.COV2.S at low or high dose, single or two shots; about 5 received placebo; per-sample allocation not given. Collection of the samples took place on day 63 after the first injection of vaccine or placebo. The specimen comprised peripheral blood, sampled in a trial of Ad26.COV2.S vaccine versus placebo. These receptors were taken from a person aged 18 to 59 who received the Ad26.COV2.S COVID-19 vaccine or a placebo.

In this sample, this clone turned up once. The V call is TRBV6-4, the J call TRBJ2-7; no definite D call. V was pared by 9 bases and J by 4 bases, with 4 bases between. This CDR3 spans 9 amino acids. The germline CDR1 and CDR2 sequences are MRHNA and SNTAGT. For the CDR3, the DNA is TGTGCCAGGGTGTACGAGCAGTACTTC. It yields the protein CARVYEQYF.

This chain links TRBV20-1 with TRBJ2-2, with D tentatively TRBD1 (6 bases). Trimming pared 3 bases from V and 7 bases from J, leaving 21 bases between. The CDR3 is 16 amino acids. Germline lookup yields CDR1 DFQATT and CDR2 SNEGSKA (reference sequence). The CDR3 region has the DNA TGCAGTGCTAGTACCCCTGGGCCAGGGGCGGGCGGGGAGCTGTTTTTT. This codes for CSASTPGPGAGGELFF.

V usage is TRBV7-2 and J usage is TRBJ2-3; the match to TRBD1 covers 12 bases. V lost 5 bases and J lost 5; bases outside the gene matches: 5. The germline V gene has CDR1 SGHTA and CDR2 FQGNSA. CDR3 length equals 15 residues. The CDR3 DNA sequence: TGTGCCAGCAGCCTGGGACAGGGGGCGGGAGATACGCAGTATTTT. It encodes CASSLGQGAGDTQYF.

The chain joins TRBV7-2 to TRBJ1-1; 8 nucleotides match TRBD1. CDR3 length: 12 residues. Germline CDR1 is SGHTA and CDR2 is FQGNSA. J was trimmed by 7 bases and V by 5 bases; bases with no gene match: 3. The CDR3 is CASSHGQGEAFF. CDR3 nucleotides: TGTGCCAGCAGCCACGGACAGGGTGAAGCTTTCTTT.

CDR3 bases: TGTGCCAGCAGCCAAGATGGGAGGACAGGACAGCAGTTCTTC. This gives the protein CASSQDGRTGQQFF. V usage is TRBV14 and J usage is TRBJ2-1, with a weak D call TRBD1 (7 bases). This CDR3 comprises 14 residues. CDR1 and CDR2 from the germline V gene are SGHDN and FVKESK. V shed 0 bases and J shed 11 bases, with 14 bases lying between them.

The chain recombines TRBV21-1 with TRBJ1-3. TRBV21-1 is noted as a pseudogene. This CDR3 is 18 amino acids long. CDR3 region: CASSTSYGTHAGQNTIYF. Written as DNA, the CDR3 is TGTGCCAGCAGCACGTCTTACGGGACCCACGCGGGACAAAACACCATATATTTT.

This clone was counted a few times. The same CDR3 can be traced to other DNA sequences in this sample. The V and J genes are TRBV9 and TRBJ1-1, with D unresolved. Germline assignment: CDR1 SGDLS and CDR2 YYNGEE. V was shortened by 0 bases and J by 0 bases, with 3 bases between the two germline ends. This CDR3 contains 13 residues. CDR3 nucleotides: TGTGCCAGCAGCGTAGCTATGAACACTGAAGCTTTCTTT. Its translation: CASSVAMNTEAFF.

The chain links TRBV28 to TRBJ2-1; D not resolved. The ends were cut back, 3 bases at V and 0 bases at J, with 9 bases in the middle. The CDR3 loop spans 15 amino acids. Germline assignment: CDR1 MDHEN and CDR2 SYDVKM. The DNA of the CDR3 is TGTGCCAGCAGTTTCATTGGGCCCTCCTACAATGAGCAGTTCTTC. This encodes CASSFIGPSYNEQFF.

The chain has TRBV5-4 and TRBJ2-3; 9 nucleotides match TRBD1. CDR1 is SGHNT, CDR2 YYREEE, per germline (reference sequence). The length of the CDR3 is 14 residues. J was trimmed by 1 base and V by 4 bases; bases with no gene match: 1. Here the CDR3 reads CASSRQGGTDTQYF. As DNA, the CDR3 is TGTGCCAGCAGCAGACAGGGGGGCACAGATACGCAGTATTTT.

The chain carries TRBV7-2 and TRBJ2-7; TRBD2 might be the D (6 bases). The CDR3 spans 13 residues. Trimming took 2 bases from V and 3 from J, leaving 8 bases between them. The V gene's germline CDR1 is SGHTA and CDR2 FQGNSA. The CDR3 loop reads CASSLRLGYEQYF. In DNA form, the CDR3 reads TGTGCCAGCAGCTTAAGACTAGGCTACGAGCAGTACTTC.

The gene calls are TRBV11-2 and TRBJ2-1; D perhaps matches TRBD2 (6 bases). With 4 bases removed from V and 0 bases from J, the gap between germline ends came to 16 bases. The germline gives CDR1 SGHAT, CDR2 FQNNGV. This CDR3 has 17 amino acids. The CDR3 DNA reads as TGTGCCAGCAGCTCCTGGGGCGGGACCAGCTCCTACAATGAGCAGTTCTTC. This translates into CASSSWGGTSSYNEQFF.

This clone was seen a single time. The chain carries TRBV10-2 and TRBJ2-2; D uncertain. Germline CDR1 and CDR2: WSHSY and SAAADI. The V and J ends lost 6 bases and 4 bases respectively, with 9 bases between them. There are 13 residues in the CDR3. CDR3 sequence: CASRDYFTGELFF. CDR3 nucleotide sequence: TGCGCCAGCAGGGATTACTTCACCGGGGAGCTGTTTTTT.

The rearrangement joins TRBV5-1 to TRBJ2-7; no clear D gene. This CDR3 is built from 15 residues. From germline, CDR1 is SGHRS and CDR2 YFSETQ. Trimming left V 4 bases short and J 2 bases short, with 16 bases between. Here the CDR3 reads CASSPLPGFTYEQYF. The CDR3 nucleotides are TGCGCCAGCAGCCCCCTCCCCGGGTTTACCTACGAGCAGTACTTC. Based on the CDR3 plus reference TRBV5-1 and TRBJ2-7, the full variable domain is KAGVTQTPRYLIKTRGQQVTLSCSPISGHRSVSWYQQTPGQGLQFLFEYFSETQRNKGNFPGRFSGRQFSNSRSEMNVSTLELGDSALYLCASSPLPGFTYEQYFGPGTRLTVT.

The chain couples TRBV11-3 to TRBJ2-5, with 8 positions matching TRBD2. The germline CDR1 and CDR2 sequences are SGHNT and YENEEA. V was clipped by 5 bases and J by 2 bases; unmatched bases: 4. The CDR3 extends over 14 amino acids. The CDR3 sequence: CASSAGGVQETQYF. The CDR3 DNA reads TGTGCCAGCAGCGCCGGGGGGGTACAAGAGACCCAGTACTTC.

The V gene is TRBV24-1, the J gene TRBJ2-7, with a possible D match to TRBD2 (7 bases). V was shortened by 4 bases and J by 2 bases, with 14 bases between the two germline ends. The CDR3 consists of 15 residues. Germline V CDR1 and CDR2: KGHDR, SFDVKD. In nucleotides, the CDR3 is TGTGCCACCAGTGAAAAAGGGGGGGAGACCTACGAGCAGTACTTC. This gives the protein CATSEKGGETYEQYF.

The rearrangement joins TRBV7-8 to TRBJ2-3; D is unclear. Germline CDR1 is SGHVS and CDR2 is FQNEAQ. This CDR3 contains 15 residues. V lost 1 base and J lost 0, with 8 bases in between. The CDR3 region is CASSLEAISTDTQYF. For the CDR3, the DNA is TGTGCCAGCAGCTTAGAAGCGATAAGCACAGATACGCAGTATTTT.

The genes are TRBV6-4 and TRBJ1-3; no clear D. Germline V gene data show CDR1 as MRHNA and CDR2 as SNTAGT. CDR3 length equals 13 residues. V lost 7 bases to trimming and J lost 5 bases, with 12 bases between them. The CDR3 DNA sequence: TGTGCCAGCAAACTTGAGGGCAGAAACACCATATATTTT. It yields the protein CASKLEGRNTIYF.

The chain links TRBV4-2 to TRBJ2-1; 7 bases match TRBD1. Germline values: CDR1 LGHNA, CDR2 YNFKEQ. Unmatched junction bases numbered 13, after V lost 10 bases and J lost 4 bases. The CDR3 spans 15 residues. The DNA for the CDR3 is TGTGCCACCCAACAGGGGTTAGCGAGATACAATGAGCAGTTCTTC. The encoded protein is CATQQGLARYNEQFF.

The chain combines TRBV21-1 with TRBJ2-7; the tabulated D call, TRBD1, remains unverified against the DNA. TRBV21-1 is reported as a pseudogene. The CDR3 extends over 15 amino acids. CDR3 sequence reads: CASSASRQVWYEQYF. CDR3 sequence (DNA): TGTGCCAGCAGCGCAAGCCGACAGGTCTGGTACGAGCAGTACTTC.

The gene calls are TRBV10-1 and TRBJ2-7; TRBD2 matches at 10 bases. The CDR3 is 16 residues long. Germline V lookup: CDR1 WNHNN, CDR2 SYGVQD (reference sequence). J lost 4 bases, V lost 0 bases, and 6 bases had no gene match. CDR3 coding DNA: TGCGCCAGCAGTGAGTCAGCGGGAGGGCAGACTTACGAGCAGTACTTC. Protein product: CASSESAGGQTYEQYF.

In its sample, this clone was seen once. J is TRBJ2-3 and V is TRBV7-3; 13 bases are a match to TRBD2. V shed 5 bases, J shed 4 bases, and the junction held 12 bases outside the gene matches. This CDR3 spans 18 amino acids. CDR1 is SGHTA and CDR2 is FQGTGA in the germline V gene. The CDR3 DNA reads TGTGCCAGCAGCCGCGCCCCAGGACTAGCGGGAGAGGCAGATACGCAGTATTTT. Its protein is CASSRAPGLAGEADTQYF.

This clone appeared a few times. The rearrangement joins TRBV4-3 to TRBJ1-1; perhaps TRBD1 as D (5 bases). Germline V gene sequence: CDR1 LGHNA, CDR2 YSLEER. V was cut by 0 bases and J by 3 bases, with 11 bases left in between. This CDR3 has 15 residues. DNA of the CDR3: TGCGCCAGCAGCCAAGATCGATGGGGGGACACTGAAGCTTTCTTT. As protein: CASSQDRWGDTEAFF.